This T cell receptor beta chain appears in the sequencing data of a study of blood T cell repertoires in COVID-19 (dated by TCRdb to about 2020). A note on the overall study: Collaborator samples came from the United States, Italy and Spain and covered acute and convalescent phases of COVID-19. The prospective study material was composed of cDNA or gDNA derived from T cells, B-cell-depleted T cells, or PBMCs. Where HLA class I and class II types were available, the types were taken from metadata supplied by the sample provider, not from assay-based typing. Samples came from the ongoing ImmuneRACE study (first 160 participants) plus 1,254 subjects from 6 global collaborators. The repertoires were released in a freely available public database intended as a resource for research on the immune response to SARS-CoV-2. Deeply sampled blood TCRbeta repertoires from subjects exposed to, actively infected with, or recovered from COVID-19 were included in the dataset. Sample metadata almost always included a de-identified subject ID, COVID-19 status, age in years and sex.

On the study overall, not on this receptor specifically: The amount of clinical and demographic metadata varied by source and participant and was provided uncurated.

TCRbeta CDR3 regions were amplified from genomic DNA by means of the immunoSEQ Assay, a bias-controlled multiplex PCR. In the paper's pipeline: The number of nucleated cells in each sample was estimated by amplification of reference gene primers within the assay. To quantify the absolute abundance of each unique TCRbeta CDR3 rearrangement, sequence reads were collapsed and filtered. Productive Simpson clonality was computed per sample as the square root of Simpson's diversity index over productive rearrangements. This immuneACCESS table, as held by TCRdb, lists in-frame sequences with V and J called but not all clones. Of the missing ones, under half trace to an unresolved V gene in checked studies; the others have no known cause. V and J calls and clone size are copied from that table; D and trimming were computed from the DNA. Present in this sample are roughly 50,000 clones, roughly 89% of which were seen just once. The top ten clonotypes cover 13% of the sample.

The collaborating institutions used their own protocols to collect whole blood in K2EDTA tubes. For TCRbeta analysis, collaborators shipped samples as frozen whole blood, isolated PBMCs, or DNA extracted from either of those sample types. On this clone itself: The antigen it binds to is not known. It has no much larger one-base neighbor in the sample; base qualities were not kept.

The specimen was peripheral blood. This clonotype was obtained from a man at least 80 years old with acute or convalescent COVID-19.

The encoded CDR3 is CASSVEGTGGDQPQHF. The nucleotide sequence reads as follows: TGTGCCAGCAGCGTAGAAGGGACAGGGGGTGACCAGCCCCAGCATTTT. The chain is assembled from TRBV7-2 and TRBJ1-5; TRBD1 fits 11 bases in the junction. The CDR3 covers 16 residues, taking in both the cysteine and the phenylalanine. Only the CDR3 part of the read is kept: 48 bases, read in frame from the first base. Looking up the germline V gene yields CDR1 SGHTA and CDR2 FQGNSA. Trimming takes 5 bases off V and 7 bases off J; junction bases not matched to a gene: 10.